These T cell receptor beta chains were read from a single sample in a study of T cells in Graves' hyperthyroidism and ophthalmopathy. TCRdb re-called the multiplex PCR reads with MiXCR, one entry per CDR3 protein. The sample lists some 400,000 distinct CDR3 sequences; about 13% were seen once. The sample consisted of blood. The receptors derive from a man aged 30 to 39 with Graves' hyperthyroidism that later progressed to Graves' ophthalmopathy. Each CDR3 is given without its conserved first and last residue.

CDR3aa | j_gene | v_gene
ASRPFAGGSYEQY | TRBJ2-7 | TRBV5-5
ASSQVEGTNEKLF | TRBJ1-4 | TRBV4-1
ASSYVRGDQETQY | TRBJ2-5 | TRBV6-5
SAPGTYGYT | TRBJ1-2 | TRBV20-1
ASRRDRGYEQY | TRBJ2-7 | TRBV19
ASSRGAGGLYYEQY | TRBJ2-7 | TRBV28
ASSLKPPGISWGYT | TRBJ1-2 | TRBV7-8
ASSYSYRTGGTGELF | TRBJ2-2 | TRBV6-5
ASRIQGSYEQY | TRBJ2-7 | TRBV5-1
ASSLGGGRTDTQY | TRBJ2-3 | TRBV12-3/TRBV12-4
ASSLALTSREQF | TRBJ2-1 | TRBV7-2
SARDRLADEQF | TRBJ2-1 | TRBV20-1
ASSFQTPGTVNYGYT | TRBJ1-2 | TRBV27
ASSPRQDSPLH | TRBJ1-6 | TRBV27
ASGAGGLWEQY | TRBJ2-7 | TRBV12-3/TRBV12-4
ASSLGLAGGPDNEQF | TRBJ2-1 | TRBV28
ASSSTRGLSDNEQF | TRBJ2-1 | TRBV7-9
ASSPRTSGEYNEQF | TRBJ2-1 | TRBV7-9
ASSLDWTGEKLF | TRBJ1-4 | TRBV11-1
ASSYSSGHYNSPLH | TRBJ1-6 | TRBV6-6
ASSLGKYEQY | TRBJ2-7 | TRBV11-2
SVDPRGPNYGYT | TRBJ1-2 | TRBV29-1
ASSLAGGQAF | TRBJ1-1 | TRBV11-3
ASSAGVDTQY | TRBJ2-3 | TRBV2
SARDEETEQY | TRBJ2-7 | TRBV20-1
SASPGTENEQF | TRBJ2-1 | TRBV20-1
ASSEGLAGYNEQF | TRBJ2-1 | TRBV25-1
ATSNIIAYEQY | TRBJ2-7 | TRBV28
ATSEPSGTGELF | TRBJ2-2 | TRBV24-1
ASSLEVLNTEAF | TRBJ1-1 | TRBV5-1
ASSPQRERLTDTQY | TRBJ2-3 | TRBV28
ASAVHSYNEQF | TRBJ2-1 | TRBV6-4
ASRLPGHYNYGYT | TRBJ1-2 | TRBV5-5
GSSPTGETQY | TRBJ2-5 | TRBV18
ASNVRDRAYNEQF | TRBJ2-1 | TRBV5-6
ASSLGTGGNSPLH | TRBJ1-6 | TRBV5-1
ASSPPNQGEQY | TRBJ2-7 | TRBV18
ASSPQPGRNQPQH | TRBJ1-5 | TRBV6-1
ASPDTEAF | TRBJ1-1 | TRBV12-3/TRBV12-4
SVERGTASGNTIY | TRBJ1-3 | TRBV29-1